These T cell receptor beta chains were read from a single sample in a study of human T cells and chemical hapten exposure. A single record per CDR3 protein comes from TCRdb applying MiXCR to the RACE reads. The table shows over 55,000 distinct CDR3 sequences, with 8.5% to 14% occurring only once. This specimen consisted of whole blood, obtained in connection with sensitization to the hapten diphenylcyclopropenone (DPC). These receptors all stem from a woman between 50 and 59 years old with alopecia areata. Some clones in this sample may be carry-over from other donors' samples. CDR3s include the opening cysteine and the closing phenylalanine or tryptophan. Each record gives: J gene, V gene, D gene, clone size, CDR3 DNA, CDR3 protein. A D gene is named only where the DNA matches it firmly. A row's size may be missing; if present it is once, few, many or a size class.

TRBJ2-7,TRBV18,TRBD2,many,TGTGCCAGCTCACGGGCGACTAGCGACTACGAGCAGTACTTC,CASSRATSDYEQYF
TRBJ1-6,TRBV4-3,TRBD1,few,TGCGCCAGCAGCCAAGTTCCAATGACAGGGGAGGGACCCCTCCACTTT,CASSQVPMTGEGPLHF
TRBJ1-2,TRBV18,TRBD1,many,TGTGCCAGCTCACCACCGGGGACAGGGACCTATGGCTACACCTTC,CASSPPGTGTYGYTF
TRBJ1-5,TRBV28,NA,many,TGTGCCAGCAGTTCTCTAGGCCTCCGGGACACGAATCAGCCCCAGCATTTT,CASSSLGLRDTNQPQHF
TRBJ2-7,TRBV29-1,TRBD1,NA,TGCAGCGTTGCCGACAGGGGGTTCTACGAGCAGTACTTC,CSVADRGFYEQYF
TRBJ1-2,TRBV5-1,TRBD1,many,TGCGCCAGCAGCTTTCAGGGGGAGAGCTATGGCTACACCTTC,CASSFQGESYGYTF
TRBJ1-4,TRBV5-1,NA,few,TGCGCCAGCAGCTTGGACAGAACTAATGAAAAACTGTTTTTT,CASSLDRTNEKLFF
TRBJ1-4,TRBV12-3/TRBV12-4,TRBD1,many,TGTGCCAGCATCAAACCAATCAGGGGGGCTTTGACTAATGAAAAACTGTTTTTT,CASIKPIRGALTNEKLFF
TRBJ2-1,TRBV11-2,NA,few,TGTGCCAGCAGCTTGGACCCGCAGAATGAGCAGTTCTTC,CASSLDPQNEQFF
TRBJ2-3,TRBV2,NA,few,TGTGCCAGCAGTGAGGGCCGGAGCACAGATACGCAGTATTTT,CASSEGRSTDTQYF
TRBJ1-5,TRBV5-1,NA,few,TGCGCCAGCAGCTTGGGGACCGACAATCAGCCCCAGCATTTT,CASSLGTDNQPQHF
TRBJ2-1,TRBV7-3,NA,NA,TGTGCCAGCAGCCCTGGGACCACCAATGAGCAGTTCTTC,CASSPGTTNEQFF
TRBJ2-7,TRBV5-6,TRBD1,many,TGTGCCAGCAGCTTGCCGGGACAGGGTATCGGAGAGCAGTACTTC,CASSLPGQGIGEQYF
TRBJ2-2,TRBV18,NA,NA,TGTGCCAGCTCAGCAGCACATGGGACTCGGGAGCTGTTTTTT,CASSAAHGTRELFF
TRBJ2-4,TRBV4-3,NA,NA,TGCGCCAGCAGCCAAGAAGGCCGGGCCAAAAACATTCAGTACTTC,CASSQEGRAKNIQYF
TRBJ2-5,TRBV10-2,NA,NA,TGCGCCAGCAGCCAGGGAAGGGCAGAGACCCAGTACTTC,CASSQGRAETQYF
TRBJ1-2,TRBV29-1,NA,few,TGCAGCGTTGTCCCAGGACAGCTGGGCTATGGCTACACCTTC,CSVVPGQLGYGYTF
TRBJ2-3,TRBV5-1,NA,NA,TGCGCCAGCAGCTCCTCGGGGGGCGGCACAGATACGCAGTATTTT,CASSSSGGGTDTQYF
TRBJ1-1,TRBV5-1,NA,many,TGCGCCAGCAGCAGACCGCCGAGCACTGAAGCTTTCTTT,CASSRPPSTEAFF
TRBJ1-1,TRBV6-5,NA,many,TGTGCCAGCAGTTACGGGTTCCCTTTGAACACTGAAGCTTTCTTT,CASSYGFPLNTEAFF
TRBJ2-2,TRBV4-3,NA,few,TGCGCCAGCAGCCAAGATATTGGGCTAGGGAACACCGGGGAGCTGTTTTTT,CASSQDIGLGNTGELFF
TRBJ1-1,TRBV11-3,NA,NA,TGTGCCAGCAGCTTAGGGTCGGGGACTGATACTGAAGCTTTCTTT,CASSLGSGTDTEAFF
TRBJ2-5,TRBV5-1,NA,few,TGCGCCAGCAGCTTGGGGACATCCGATCGGACCCAGTACTTC,CASSLGTSDRTQYF
TRBJ2-2,TRBV10-2,NA,few,TGCGCCAGCGAGGGCCCCGGGGAGCTGTTTTTT,CASEGPGELFF
TRBJ2-6,TRBV29-1,TRBD1,few,TGCAGCGTAGCAACAGGGGGCGCTGGGGCCAACGTCCTGACTTTC,CSVATGGAGANVLTF
TRBJ2-1,TRBV28,TRBD2,many,TGTGCCAGCAGTCCACTCATATACGGGACTAGCGGATACAATGAGCAGTTCTTC,CASSPLIYGTSGYNEQFF
TRBJ2-1,TRBV19,NA,many,TGTGCCAGTAGTATAAACAAGGACAATGAGCAGTTCTTC,CASSINKDNEQFF
TRBJ2-5,TRBV2,TRBD2,NA,TGTGCCAGCAGGCCCGGACTAAGCGGGGGGAAAGAGACCCAGTACTTC,CASRPGLSGGKETQYF
TRBJ2-1,TRBV7-9,TRBD2,few,TGTGCCAGCAGCTTAGCCAGCGGGAGACCCAATGAGCAGTTCTTC,CASSLASGRPNEQFF
TRBJ2-7,TRBV6-1,TRBD1,few,TGTGCCAGCAGGACAGGGGACCATTACGAGCAGTACTTC,CASRTGDHYEQYF
TRBJ2-5,TRBV27,TRBD2,many,TGTGCCAGCAGTTTATCTCTAGCGGGAGAGTCAGAGACCCAGTACTTC,CASSLSLAGESETQYF
TRBJ1-1,TRBV20-1,TRBD1,many,TGCAAGGGGGCCAGGGATGGATGGACTGAAGCTTTCTTT,CKGARDGWTEAFF
TRBJ1-1,TRBV18,TRBD1,many,TGTGCCAGCTCCCAAAACCCCTGGCAGGGGGACACTGAAGCTTTCTTT,CASSQNPWQGDTEAFF
TRBJ2-1,TRBV18,NA,few,TGTGCCAGCTCACCAAAGGTAGTAAATGAGCAGTTCTTC,CASSPKVVNEQFF
TRBJ2-3,TRBV5-1,NA,many,TGCGCCAGCAGCCAGCAGGCCTATTCTACCCCAGATACGCAGTATTTT,CASSQQAYSTPDTQYF
TRBJ2-3,TRBV7-2,NA,many,TGTGCCAGCAGCTTAGAGGGACTCCTCACAGATACGCAGTATTTT,CASSLEGLLTDTQYF
TRBJ1-5,TRBV28,NA,many,TGTGCCAGCAGTTTGCGGGGGAAGGGCAATCAGCCCCAGCATTTT,CASSLRGKGNQPQHF
TRBJ2-7,TRBV12-3/TRBV12-4,TRBD2,NA,TGTGCCAGCAGTTTAAGCGGGGGTTTCTCCTACGAGCAGTACTTC,CASSLSGGFSYEQYF
TRBJ2-1,TRBV12-3/TRBV12-4,NA,NA,TGTGCCAGCAGTTTAAACCGGGGCCAAGGGTTCGGCGGCCAAAATGAGCAGTTCTTC,CASSLNRGQGFGGQNEQFF
TRBJ2-1,TRBV10-3,TRBD2,many,TGTGCCATCAGCGCTCCTAGCGGGGCTAACAATGAGCAGTTCTTC,CAISAPSGANNEQFF
TRBJ2-7,TRBV11-2,NA,many,TGTGCCAGCAGCTTAGCACAGGGAAGGTCCTACGAGCAGTACTTC,CASSLAQGRSYEQYF
TRBJ2-3,TRBV7-6,TRBD2,NA,TGTGCCAGCAGCCAAAGACTAGCGGGGGAGGGTACGCAGTATTTT,CASSQRLAGEGTQYF
TRBJ2-5,TRBV5-1,TRBD1,few,TGCGCCAGCTCCAGGGGGTCCCAAGAGACCCAGTACTTC,CASSRGSQETQYF
TRBJ1-2,TRBV28,TRBD1,few,TGTGCCAGCATCCGCCGGGACAGGGTCTATGGCTACACCTTC,CASIRRDRVYGYTF
TRBJ2-1,TRBV18,TRBD2,few,TGTGCCAGCTCACCGGGACTAGTAACGGGCAATGAGCAGTTCTTC,CASSPGLVTGNEQFF
TRBJ2-7,TRBV28,NA,NA,TGTGCCAGCAGAGCCTCGCGGGCGGGATCCGAGCAGTACTTC,CASRASRAGSEQYF
TRBJ2-6,TRBV29-1,NA,NA,TGCAGCGTTGTACTAGCAGGGGCCAACGTCCTGACTTTC,CSVVLAGANVLTF
TRBJ2-7,TRBV7-2,TRBD1,NA,TGTGCCAGCAGCGGGACAGGGAGTTACGAGCAGTACTTC,CASSGTGSYEQYF
TRBJ2-3,TRBV29-1,NA,many,TGCAGCTCGAAGCTGGGGCCCACAGATACGCAGTATTTT,CSSKLGPTDTQYF
TRBJ1-4,TRBV29-1,NA,NA,TGCAGCGTACGGGACGGTGAAAAACTGTTTTTT,CSVRDGEKLFF
TRBJ2-7,TRBV4-3,NA,many,TGCGCCAGCAGCCAAGATCGCCGATCCTACGAGCAGTACTTC,CASSQDRRSYEQYF
TRBJ2-3,TRBV6-4,TRBD2,many,TGTGCCAGCAGTGCCCACGCGGGGGGGAGAACAGATACGCAGTATTTT,CASSAHAGGRTDTQYF
TRBJ2-1,TRBV12-3/TRBV12-4,NA,many,TGTGCCAGCAGTTCCCCAGGGTTCCACAATGAGCAGTTCTTC,CASSSPGFHNEQFF